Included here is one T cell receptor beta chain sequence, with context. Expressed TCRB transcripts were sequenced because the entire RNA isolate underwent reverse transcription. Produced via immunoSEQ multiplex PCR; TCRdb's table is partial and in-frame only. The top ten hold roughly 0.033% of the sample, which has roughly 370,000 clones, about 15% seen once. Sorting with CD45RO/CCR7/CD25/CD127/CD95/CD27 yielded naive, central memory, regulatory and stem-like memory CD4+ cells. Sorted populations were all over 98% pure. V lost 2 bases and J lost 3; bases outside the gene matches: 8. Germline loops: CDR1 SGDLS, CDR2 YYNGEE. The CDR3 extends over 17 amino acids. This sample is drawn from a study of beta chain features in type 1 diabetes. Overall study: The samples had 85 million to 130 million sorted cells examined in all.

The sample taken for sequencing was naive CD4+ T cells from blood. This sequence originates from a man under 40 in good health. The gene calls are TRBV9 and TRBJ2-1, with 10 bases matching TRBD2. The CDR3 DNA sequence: TGTGCCAGCAGCGTGGATTTTAGCGGGAGGTTCTACAATGAGCAGTTCTTC. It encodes CASSVDFSGRFYNEQFF.